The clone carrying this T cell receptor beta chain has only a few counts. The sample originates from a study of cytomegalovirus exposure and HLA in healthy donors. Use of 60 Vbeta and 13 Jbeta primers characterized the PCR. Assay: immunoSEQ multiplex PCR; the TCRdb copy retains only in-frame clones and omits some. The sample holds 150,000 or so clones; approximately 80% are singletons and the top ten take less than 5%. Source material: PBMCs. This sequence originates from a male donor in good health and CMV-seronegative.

CDR3 coding DNA: TGTGCCAGCAGTACCCTGGGGGGGAATGGCTACACCTTC. It specifies CASSTLGGNGYTF. The chain combines TRBV27 with TRBJ1-2; D perhaps matches TRBD1 (5 bases). The ends were cut back, 5 bases at V and 6 bases at J, with 13 bases in the middle. Germline V gene lookup returns CDR1 MNHEY and CDR2 SMNVEV (reference sequence). This CDR3 comprises 13 residues.